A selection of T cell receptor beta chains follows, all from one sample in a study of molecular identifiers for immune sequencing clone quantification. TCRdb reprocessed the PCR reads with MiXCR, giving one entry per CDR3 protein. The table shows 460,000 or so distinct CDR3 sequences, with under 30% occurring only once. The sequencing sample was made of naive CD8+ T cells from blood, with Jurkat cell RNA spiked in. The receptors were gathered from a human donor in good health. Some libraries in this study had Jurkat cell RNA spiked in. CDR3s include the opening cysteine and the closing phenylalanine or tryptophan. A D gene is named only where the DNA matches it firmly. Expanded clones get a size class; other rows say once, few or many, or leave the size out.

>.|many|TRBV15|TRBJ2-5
CATSRGIEDPTQYF
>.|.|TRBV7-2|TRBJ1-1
CASSFYLFPGTPMNIEAFF
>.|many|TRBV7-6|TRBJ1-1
CASSPRESTEAFF
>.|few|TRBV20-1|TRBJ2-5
CSARGWEEETQYF
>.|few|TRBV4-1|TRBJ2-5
CASRLREGTGRETQYF
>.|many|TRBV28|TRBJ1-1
CASSFMGNTEAFF
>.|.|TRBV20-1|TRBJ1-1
CSAQDSFTEAFF
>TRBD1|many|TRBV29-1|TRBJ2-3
CSVWARGLTSTDTQYF
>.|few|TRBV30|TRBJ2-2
CAWTPGFGDTGELFF
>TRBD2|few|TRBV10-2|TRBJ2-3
CASSPGLAGSTDTQYF
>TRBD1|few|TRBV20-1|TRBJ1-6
CSARPRDSDYNSPLHF
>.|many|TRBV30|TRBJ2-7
CAWSLGYEQYF
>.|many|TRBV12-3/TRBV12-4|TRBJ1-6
CASSFYRPGKNSPLHF
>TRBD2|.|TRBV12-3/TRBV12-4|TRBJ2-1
CASSLSGGLEQFF
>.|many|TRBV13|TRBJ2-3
CASSPQPRADTQYF
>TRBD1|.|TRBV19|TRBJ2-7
CVSSIGQGEQYF
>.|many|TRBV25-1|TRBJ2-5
CASSPEPGWETQYF
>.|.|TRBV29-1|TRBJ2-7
CSVGNRSYEQYF
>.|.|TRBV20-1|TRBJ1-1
CSARRTEAFF
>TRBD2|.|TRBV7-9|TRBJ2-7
CASSLTGLARLTAMLSYEQNF
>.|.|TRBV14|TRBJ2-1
CASSPKDWGGRSEQFF
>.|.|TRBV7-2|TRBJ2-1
CASSNLAIEQFF
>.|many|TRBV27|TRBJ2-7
CASSSTGAYEQYF
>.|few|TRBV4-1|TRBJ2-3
CASSRGPSTDTQYF
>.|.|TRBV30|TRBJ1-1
CAWSRTTNTEAFF
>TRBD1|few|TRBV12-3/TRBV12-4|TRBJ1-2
CASSPSLTGGGNNYGYTF
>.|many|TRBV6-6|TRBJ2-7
CASSYSGRYEQYF
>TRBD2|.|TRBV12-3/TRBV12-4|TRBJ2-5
CASSELAGANQETQYF
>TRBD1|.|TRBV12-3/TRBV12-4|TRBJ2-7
CASSFGGAGGTHEQYF
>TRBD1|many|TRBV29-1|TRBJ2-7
CSVKYRGVNEQYF
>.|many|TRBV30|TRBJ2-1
CAWSAPPLEQFF
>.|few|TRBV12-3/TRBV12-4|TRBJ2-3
CASSPTGGVLTDTQYF
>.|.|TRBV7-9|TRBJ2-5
CACSLAPVGETQYF
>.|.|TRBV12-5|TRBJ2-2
CASGFRTETNTGELFF
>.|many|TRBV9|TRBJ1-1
CASSVGGGTTEAFF
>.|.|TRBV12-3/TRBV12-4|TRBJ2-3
CASSLARVGGRSRDTQYF
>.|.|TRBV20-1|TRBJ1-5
CSARGRTAPYDQPQHF
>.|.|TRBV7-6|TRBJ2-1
CASSEIPGNEQFF
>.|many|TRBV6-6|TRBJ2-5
CASRSTILARETQYF
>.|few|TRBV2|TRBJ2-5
CASSFVHRGSEETQYF
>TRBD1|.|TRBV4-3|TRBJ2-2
CASSQDRTTGMNTGELFF
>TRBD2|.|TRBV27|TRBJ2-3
CASSLTSGSIDPPYF
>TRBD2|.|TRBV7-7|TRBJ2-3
CASSELTTLAGGTDTQYF
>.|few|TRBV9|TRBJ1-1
CASSVYDQVGPEAFF
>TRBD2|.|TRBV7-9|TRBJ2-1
CASSLDAGRAGGLISYNEQFF
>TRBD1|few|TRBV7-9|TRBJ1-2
CASSLDRGGGNYGYTF
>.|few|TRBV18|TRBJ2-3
CASSPRGQDFTDTQYF
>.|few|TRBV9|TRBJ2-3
CASSVEHRDIPTDTQYF
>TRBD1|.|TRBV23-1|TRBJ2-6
CASSQGTGTGPSGANVLTF
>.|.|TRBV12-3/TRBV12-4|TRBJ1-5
CASSFEGSNQPQHF